The rows below give T cell receptor beta chains drawn from one sample of a study of a mutant IDH1 vaccine in newly diagnosed glioma. The assay was immunoSEQ multiplex PCR, and TCRdb's table has in-frame clones only and misses some. This sample has around 24,000 clones, with 85% to 95% found just once. Sequenced material: PBMCs, taken from a glioma patient treated with radiotherapy, temozolomide or both. The receptors here all came from a man aged 40-50 years with glioma. Both conserved end residues are part of each CDR3. The D gene is left open where the match is weak. Clone size is stated in some rows and not others, as once, few, many or a class when expanded.

NA,TRBV4-1,TRBJ1-4,once,15,TGCGCCAGCAGCCAAGATGAGGGAAGTAGCGAAAAACTGTTTTTT,CASSQDEGSSEKLFF
NA,TRBV19,TRBJ2-7,NA,14,TGTGCCAGTAGTATATTTTGGGGCTCCTACGAGCAGTACTTC,CASSIFWGSYEQYF
TRBD1,TRBV2,TRBJ2-1,NA,15,TGTGCCAGCAGTGAGATGGGACAGACCTACAATGAGCAGTTCTTC,CASSEMGQTYNEQFF
NA,TRBV18,TRBJ1-2,NA,14,TGTGCCAGCTCACCCGAGGACAGCGTCTATGGCTACACCTTC,CASSPEDSVYGYTF
NA,TRBV9,TRBJ2-1,NA,16,TGTGCCAGCAGCGTTTCAGCGGCCCGCTCCTACAATGAGCAGTTCTTC,CASSVSAARSYNEQFF
NA,TRBV7-2,TRBJ2-2,NA,15,TGTGCCAGCCGCATAAGGACGGGGAACACCGGGGAGCTGTTTTTT,CASRIRTGNTGELFF
NA,TRBV5-1,TRBJ2-7,NA,14,TGCGCCAGCAGCTTGGGTCAGGGTTCGGACGAGCAGTACTTC,CASSLGQGSDEQYF
NA,TRBV6-5,TRBJ2-7,NA,15,TGTGCCAGCAGTACACGACCAGAGCTTCTCTACGAGCAGTACTTC,CASSTRPELLYEQYF
TRBD2,TRBV2,TRBJ2-3,NA,15,TGTGCCAGCAGTGAGGGACTAGCTATCCTCTATACGCAGTATTTT,CASSEGLAILYTQYF
NA,TRBV6-5,TRBJ1-2,NA,15,TGTGCCAGCAGTTACTCTCCCAGCGGGAACTATGGCTACACCTTC,CASSYSPSGNYGYTF
TRBD1,TRBV7-9,TRBJ2-7,NA,16,TGTGCCAGCAGCATCCGGACAGGCCCTGCTGAGGGAGAGCAGTACTTC,CASSIRTGPAEGEQYF
NA,TRBV10-3,TRBJ1-2,NA,15,TGTGCCATCAGTGAGTCCCTGGCCCCTGGGTATGGCTACACCTTC,CAISESLAPGYGYTF
NA,TRBV18,TRBJ2-3,once,13,TGTGCCAGCTCACCACCGGGGCCAGATACGCAGTATTTT,CASSPPGPDTQYF
NA,TRBV7-3,TRBJ1-1,NA,13,TGTGCCAGCAGCCGCCAGGGTGGCACTGAAGCTTTCTTT,CASSRQGGTEAFF
NA,TRBV15,TRBJ1-1,NA,16,TGTGCCACCAGCAGAGATCTTAGGGTGGGGAACACTGAAGCTTTCTTT,CATSRDLRVGNTEAFF
NA,TRBV30,TRBJ2-2,NA,14,TGTGCCTGGAGCGCTAAAGGGGGCACCGGGGAGCTGTTTTTT,CAWSAKGGTGELFF
TRBD1,TRBV6-5,TRBJ1-5,NA,15,TGTGCCAGCAGTTACTCGGGACAGGGAAATCAGCCCCAGCATTTT,CASSYSGQGNQPQHF
TRBD2,TRBV27,TRBJ2-3,NA,15,TGTGCCAGCAGTTTTAGCGGGAGGGCAGCGGATACGCAGTATTTT,CASSFSGRAADTQYF
NA,TRBV2,TRBJ2-7,NA,14,TGTGCCAGCAGATCACGTATAGCCCCCTACGAGCAGTACTTC,CASRSRIAPYEQYF
NA,TRBV5-1,TRBJ1-2,NA,15,TGCGCCAGCAGCTTGGTACTCGGGTCGGAGATTGGCTACACCTTC,CASSLVLGSEIGYTF
TRBD2,TRBV7-4,TRBJ2-3,NA,16,TGTGCCAGCAGCTTTAGGACTAGCGGACATTCAGATACGCAGTATTTT,CASSFRTSGHSDTQYF
NA,TRBV6-6,TRBJ2-2,NA,14,TGTGCCAGCAGTTACTTGTCGAACACCGGGGAGCTGTTTTTT,CASSYLSNTGELFF
NA,TRBV7-8,TRBJ2-7,once,14,TGTGCCAGCAGCCTAGGGCCCGGCGGCTACGAGCAGTACTTC,CASSLGPGGYEQYF
TRBD1,TRBV18,TRBJ2-1,NA,15,TGTGCCAGCTCAGACGGGACAGGGGCCTACAATGAGCAGTTCTTC,CASSDGTGAYNEQFF
NA,TRBV27,TRBJ2-7,NA,17,TGTGCCAGCAGTTCCGACGGACTGCGCCTTCCAAGGGACGAGCAGTACTTC,CASSSDGLRLPRDEQYF
TRBD1,TRBV6-6,TRBJ1-1,NA,12,TGTGCCAGCAACAGGGGGAACACTGAAGCTTTCTTT,CASNRGNTEAFF
TRBD1,TRBV30,TRBJ1-1,NA,12,TGTGCCTGGGGTCAGACAGGGTATGAAGCTTTCTTT,CAWGQTGYEAFF
NA,TRBV10-3,TRBJ1-5,NA,14,TGTGCCATCAAAGGGGAAGATAGCAATCAGCCCCAGCATTTT,CAIKGEDSNQPQHF
TRBD2,TRBV7-3,TRBJ2-3,NA,13,TGTGCCAGCGGTCGGGACTACAGCCATACGCAGTATTTT,CASGRDYSHTQYF
NA,TRBV5-6,TRBJ2-7,NA,13,TGTGCCAGCAGTTGGACCCAAACCTACGAGCAGTACTTC,CASSWTQTYEQYF
NA,TRBV4-3,TRBJ1-2,NA,16,TGCGCCAGCAGCCCTAGGACAGTCCTCCCTAACTATGGCTACACCTTC,CASSPRTVLPNYGYTF
NA,TRBV18,TRBJ2-2,NA,16,TGTGCCAGCTCACCAACGGCAGCTGCGAACACCGGGGAGCTGTTTTTT,CASSPTAAANTGELFF
NA,TRBV4-3,TRBJ1-3,NA,15,TGCGCCAGCAGCCAAGATGGGAGCTTGGGAAACACCATATATTTT,CASSQDGSLGNTIYF
TRBD1,TRBV29-1,TRBJ2-3,NA,18,TGCAGCGTTGAATGGACAGGGCCAGGGGCCGCTTGGACAGATACGCAGTATTTT,CSVEWTGPGAAWTDTQYF
NA,TRBV7-2,TRBJ2-3,NA,14,TGTGCCAGCAGCTCAACAGGGGGGGTAGATACGCAGTATTTT,CASSSTGGVDTQYF
NA,TRBV6-4,TRBJ2-2,NA,15,TGTGCCAGCAGTGCCGAACAGGGAGGTGCCGGGGAGCTGTTTTTT,CASSAEQGGAGELFF
NA,TRBV4-2,TRBJ2-5,NA,15,TGTGCCAGCAGCCAAGATTGGAGCAGGGAAGAGACCCAGTACTTC,CASSQDWSREETQYF
TRBD1,TRBV5-1,TRBJ1-1,few,16,TGCGCCAGCAGCTTGGCCCCGGACAGGGTAGGCACTGAAGCTTTCTTT,CASSLAPDRVGTEAFF
TRBD2,TRBV11-3,TRBJ2-3,NA,17,TGTGCCAGCAGCTTAGAGGTTCGACTAGCGGGGGGAGATACGCAGTATTTT,CASSLEVRLAGGDTQYF
TRBD1,TRBV2,TRBJ2-5,NA,16,TGTGCCAGCACCCTCCAAGGACAGGGTGGTGGTGAGACCCAGTACTTC,CASTLQGQGGGETQYF
TRBD1,TRBV5-1,TRBJ2-2,NA,15,TGCGCCAGCAGTTCTCTCACAGGGGCCACCGGGGAGCTGTTTTTT,CASSSLTGATGELFF
TRBD1,TRBV10-2,TRBJ2-2,NA,18,TGCGCCAGCAGTGAGACAGGGACAGGGGCTGCGAACACCGGGGAGCTGTTTTTT,CASSETGTGAANTGELFF
TRBD2,TRBV12-5,TRBJ2-2,NA,17,TGTGCTAGTGGTTTGGCTAGCGGGGGGGCATCTCCCGGGGAGCTGTTTTTT,CASGLASGGASPGELFF
TRBD2,TRBV4-2,TRBJ2-1,NA,19,TGTGCCAGCAGCCAAAATTCCGCGGGTAGCGGGAGCTCCTACAATGAGCAGTTCTTC,CASSQNSAGSGSSYNEQFF
NA,TRBV20-1,TRBJ1-1,NA,11,TGCAGTTCGAAGGGTGGCACTGAAGCTTTCTTT,CSSKGGTEAFF
TRBD1,TRBV6-5,TRBJ1-2,NA,15,TGTGCCAGCAGTACCCAGACAGGGACGAGAAGTGGCTACACCTTC,CASSTQTGTRSGYTF
NA,TRBV14,TRBJ1-1,NA,13,TGTGCCAGCAGCCAGTCTCTGAACACTGAAGCTTTCTTT,CASSQSLNTEAFF
TRBD1,TRBV11-3,TRBJ2-5,NA,17,TGTGCCAGCATGAACCTTAACCGGGACAGGGGGCAAGAGACCCAGTACTTC,CASMNLNRDRGQETQYF
NA,TRBV7-3,TRBJ2-2,NA,14,TGTGCCAGCAGACGAGACGCGAACACCGGGGAGCTGTTTTTT,CASRRDANTGELFF
TRBD1,TRBV6-4,TRBJ2-3,few,15,TGTGCCAGCAGTGACGGGGGACAGCTCACAGATACGCAGTATTTT,CASSDGGQLTDTQYF
NA,TRBV10-3,TRBJ2-1,NA,16,TGTGCCATCAATGGAAGGGGTGCTTCCTCCTACAATGAGCAGTTCTTC,CAINGRGASSYNEQFF
NA,TRBV15,TRBJ2-3,NA,12,TGTGCCACCAGCAGAGATATGGATACGCAGTATTTT,CATSRDMDTQYF
NA,TRBV30,TRBJ2-1,NA,15,TGTGCCTGGACCCCTGGCACGAGCTCCTACAATGAGCAGTTCTTC,CAWTPGTSSYNEQFF